This T cell receptor beta chain was identified in a study of blood T cell repertoires in COVID-19. Whole-study context: Some COVID-19 samples were acute and others convalescent; all came from the United States, Italy and Spain.

CDR1 and CDR2 (germline): LNHDA, SQIVND (reference sequence). This CDR3 spans 13 amino acids. The V end lost 7 bases, the J end lost 7 bases, and 14 bases lay between the germline ends. Clones were read by immunoSEQ multiplex PCR, and TCRdb kept only the in-frame ones, dropping some. The sample comprises approximately 400,000 clones, approximately 90% of which are singletons, and around 0.94% rests with the top ten. The specimen was PBMCs or T cells enriched from blood (not recorded which). The receptor was isolated from a woman aged 40 to 49 who had been exposed to COVID-19. The genes are TRBV19 and TRBJ1-5, with D maybe TRBD1 (5 bases). The CDR3 coding sequence is TGTGCCAGTACGGTGCAGGGAAGACAGCCCCAGCATTTT. This sequence encodes CASTVQGRQPQHF.